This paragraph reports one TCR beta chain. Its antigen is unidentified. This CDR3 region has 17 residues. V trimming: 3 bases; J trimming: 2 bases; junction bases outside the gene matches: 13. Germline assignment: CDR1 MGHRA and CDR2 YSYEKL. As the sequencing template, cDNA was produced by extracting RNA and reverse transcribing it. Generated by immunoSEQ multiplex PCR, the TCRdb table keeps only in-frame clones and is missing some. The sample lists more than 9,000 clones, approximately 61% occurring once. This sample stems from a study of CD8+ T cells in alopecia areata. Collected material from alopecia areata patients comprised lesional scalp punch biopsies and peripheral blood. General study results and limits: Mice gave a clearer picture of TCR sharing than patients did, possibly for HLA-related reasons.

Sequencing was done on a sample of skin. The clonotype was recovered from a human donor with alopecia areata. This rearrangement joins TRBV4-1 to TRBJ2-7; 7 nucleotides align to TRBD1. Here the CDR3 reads CASSHPARQGSPYEQYF. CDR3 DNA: TGCGCCAGCAGCCACCCGGCGCGACAGGGCTCCCCCTACGAGCAGTACTTC.